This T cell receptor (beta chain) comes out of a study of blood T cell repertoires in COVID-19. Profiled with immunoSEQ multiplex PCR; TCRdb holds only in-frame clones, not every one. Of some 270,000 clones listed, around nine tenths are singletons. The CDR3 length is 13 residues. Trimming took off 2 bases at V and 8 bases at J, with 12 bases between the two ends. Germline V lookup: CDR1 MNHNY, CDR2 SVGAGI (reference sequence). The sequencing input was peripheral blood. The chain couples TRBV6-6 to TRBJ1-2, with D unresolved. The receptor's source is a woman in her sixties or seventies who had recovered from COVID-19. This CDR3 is CASSYGRGDGYTF. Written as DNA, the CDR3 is TGTGCCAGCAGTTACGGACGGGGAGACGGCTACACCTTC.